A single sample gave rise to the 31 T cell receptor beta chains below, sequenced in a study of shared clonotypes between healthy human individuals. TCRdb's copy holds only in-frame clones and misses some; the assay was immunoSEQ multiplex PCR. The sample comprises 450,000 to 500,000 clones, about 80% of which are singletons, and approximately 12% rests with the top ten. The sample comprised PBMCs. These TCRs come from a woman aged 40 to 50 in good health. Some clones in this sample may be carry-over from other donors' samples.

A remark on this clone: A read error is the likely source, as a far larger clone sits one nucleotide away. This same CDR3 is encoded by further DNA sequences in the sample. The V and J genes are TRBV7-9 and TRBJ1-2; D call uncertain. Trimming stripped 1 base from V and 4 bases from J, with 4 bases between. Germline CDR1 reads SEHNR; CDR2 reads FQNEAQ (reference sequence). The CDR3 length is 12 residues. As DNA, the CDR3 is TGTGCCAGCAGCTTAGTGGGCTATGGCTACACCTTC. Its translation is CASSLVGYGYTF.

The chain has TRBV25-1 and TRBJ1-1; TRBD1 might be the D (6 bases). Germline V gives CDR1 MGHDK, CDR2 SYGVNS. V was cut by 7 bases and J by 1 base, with 19 bases left in between. This CDR3 contains 16 residues. The CDR3 sequence is CASTLPRDTENTEAFF. The CDR3 bases are TGTGCCAGCACCCTCCCCCGGGACACAGAGAACACTGAAGCTTTCTTT.

This clone was seen more than once but under ten times. The chain recombines TRBV7-8 with TRBJ1-5; a weak D match, TRBD1 (5 bases). The germline CDR1 and CDR2 sequences are SGHVS and FQNEAQ. The CDR3 is made up of 17 amino acids. Trimming stripped 2 bases from V and 3 bases from J, with 17 bases between. The CDR3 protein is CASSLKDRIWHNQPQHF. The CDR3, as DNA: TGTGCCAGCAGCTTAAAAGACAGAATCTGGCACAATCAGCCCCAGCATTTT.

DNA of the CDR3: TGTGCCAGTTCAGGGGAGCTCGTGGCCAAAAACATTCAGTACTTC. Residues: CASSGELVAKNIQYF. The rearrangement joins TRBV19 to TRBJ2-4; D is perhaps TRBD1 (6 bases). Trimming stripped 8 bases from V and 1 base from J, with 15 bases between. The CDR3 consists of 15 residues. Germline loops: CDR1 LNHDA, CDR2 SQIVND (reference sequence).

CDR3 protein: CASSSRQGVDTGELFF. The CDR3 nucleotides are TGTGCCAGCAGCTCCCGACAGGGTGTGGACACCGGGGAGCTGTTTTTT. The rearrangement joins TRBV9 to TRBJ2-2; TRBD1 agrees at 7 bases. Germline V lookup: CDR1 SGDLS, CDR2 YYNGEE. CDR3 length equals 16 residues. The V and J ends lost 4 bases and 3 bases, in that order; junction bases with no gene match: 9.

The gene calls are TRBV6-1 and TRBJ1-1, with 8 positions matching TRBD1. The V segment lost 5 bases and the J segment 1 base; nucleotides outside the gene matches: 3. Germline CDR1 and CDR2: MNHNS and SASEGT. The CDR3 runs 14 residues. This CDR3 is CASSSGQGNTEAFF. CDR3 sequence (DNA): TGTGCCAGCAGTTCCGGACAGGGGAACACTGAAGCTTTCTTT.

The chain uses TRBV30 and TRBJ2-5; maybe TRBD2 (6 bases). This CDR3 has 11 amino acids. Germline CDR1 reads GTSNPN; CDR2 reads SVGIG (reference sequence). V lost 5 bases to trimming and J lost 5 bases, with 9 bases between them. The CDR3 DNA sequence: TGTGCCTGGGGGACTGTGGAGACCCAGTACTTC. It is translated as CAWGTVETQYF.

This clone was observed a few times. This chain joins TRBV19 and TRBJ2-3; perhaps TRBD2 as D (5 bases). CDR1 and CDR2 from the germline V gene are LNHDA and SQIVND (reference sequence). The CDR3 is made up of 16 amino acids. Between the trimmed V and J ends, which lost 2 bases and 2 bases, there was a span of 14 bases. The CDR3 here is CASSIRVSANTDTQYF. The CDR3 DNA follows: TGTGCCAGTAGTATACGTGTTAGCGCGAACACAGATACGCAGTATTTT.

This clone was counted once. Other DNA sequences in the sample encode the same CDR3. This chain links TRBV7-6 with TRBJ2-7; TRBD2 aligns across 13 bases. The junction had 5 bases not matched to a gene; V was cut back by 5 bases and J by 4 bases. The CDR3 length is 15 residues. Germline CDR1 SGHVS, CDR2 FNYEAQ. In nucleotides, the CDR3 is TGTGCCAGCAGCCCAAGGACTAGCGGGAGTTACGAGCAGTACTTC. The encoded protein is CASSPRTSGSYEQYF. Combining the CDR3 with reference TRBV7-6 and TRBJ2-7 gives the whole variable domain GAGVSQSPRYKVTKRGQDVALRCDPISGHVSLYWYRQALGQGPEFLTYFNYEAQQDKSGLPNDRFSAERPEGSISTLTIQRTEQRDSAMYRCASSPRTSGSYEQYFGPGTRLTVT.

This clone was seen at least ten times. The J gene is TRBJ2-7, the V gene TRBV5-1, with D possibly being TRBD1 (6 bases). In germline, CDR1 is SGHRS, CDR2 YFSETQ. V gave up 4 bases and J gave up 2 bases, with 13 bases separating them. CDR3 length equals 14 residues. This CDR3 reads CASSQGTVTYEQYF. CDR3 in DNA: TGCGCCAGCAGCCAGGGGACCGTCACCTACGAGCAGTACTTC. Full variable domain (remainder filled in from reference TRBV5-1 and TRBJ2-7): KAGVTQTPRYLIKTRGQQVTLSCSPISGHRSVSWYQQTPGQGLQFLFEYFSETQRNKGNFPGRFSGRQFSNSRSEMNVSTLELGDSALYLCASSQGTVTYEQYFGPGTRLTVT.

CDR3 sequence (DNA): TGTGCCTGGAGTGACCCGATCCAGGCGGGCTACGAGCAGTACTTC. This translates into CAWSDPIQAGYEQYF. The rearrangement joins TRBV30 to TRBJ2-7; D is possibly TRBD2 (5 bases). This CDR3 has 15 amino acids. The V end was cut by 1 base, the J end by 3 bases, with 16 bases between. Germline V gene lookup returns CDR1 GTSNPN and CDR2 SVGIG (reference sequence).

The chain links TRBV7-9 to TRBJ2-3; a possible D gene is TRBD1 (6 bases). V lost 1 base and J lost 7, with 12 bases in between. Per germline, CDR1 SEHNR and CDR2 FQNEAQ (reference sequence). The CDR3 length is 14 residues. The CDR3 DNA sequence: TGTGCCAGCAGCTTAGTTTCAGGGGCCCATACGCAGTATTTT. Protein product: CASSLVSGAHTQYF.

The J gene is TRBJ1-5, the V gene TRBV2, with D tentatively TRBD1 (6 bases). This CDR3 comprises 16 residues. The V end lost 2 bases, the J end lost 3 bases, and 14 bases lay between the germline ends. Germline CDR1 SNHLY, CDR2 FYNNEI. The CDR3, as DNA: TGTGCCAGCAGTGAAAACGGGGGCGGGGTCAATCAGCCCCAGCATTTT. Protein: CASSENGGGVNQPQHF.

The CDR3 nucleotides are TGTGCCACCCGGAGACGCCCCAATGAGCAGTTCTTC. This gives the protein CATRRRPNEQFF. This chain connects TRBV7-2 to TRBJ2-1; no firm D call. This CDR3 comprises 12 residues. The germline V and J ends were trimmed by 10 bases and 6 bases, with 13 bases remaining between them. Germline lookup yields CDR1 SGHTA and CDR2 FQGNSA.

The chain employs TRBV7-9 and TRBJ2-5; TRBD2 might be the D (6 bases). Germline V gene data show CDR1 as SEHNR and CDR2 as FQNEAQ (reference sequence). V lost 4 bases and J 5 bases, leaving 20 bases between the germline ends. The CDR3 is made up of 16 amino acids. The CDR3 protein is CASSSGGDPGRETQYF. The DNA for the CDR3 is TGTGCCAGCAGCTCTGGAGGGGACCCCGGTAGGGAGACCCAGTACTTC. The full variable domain, rest sourced from reference TRBV7-9 and TRBJ2-5, is DTGVSQNPRHKITKRGQNVTFRCDPISEHNRLYWYRQTLGQGPEFLTYFQNEAQLEKSRLLSDRFSAERPKGSFSTLEIQRTEQGDSAMYLCASSSGGDPGRETQYFGPGTRLLVL.

The CDR3 nucleotides read TGTGCCAGTAGTATAGATCCCCGGCCAGGGCCCCCTAATCAGCCCCAGCATTTT. It translates to CASSIDPRPGPPNQPQHF. The chain is built from TRBV19 and TRBJ1-5; D may be TRBD1 (5 bases). Germline values: CDR1 LNHDA, CDR2 SQIVND (reference sequence). The CDR3 has 18 residues. Trimming took off 0 bases at V and 4 bases at J, with 19 bases between the two ends.

The rearrangement uses TRBV28 and TRBJ2-6; D is unclear. Germline loops: CDR1 MDHEN, CDR2 SYDVKM. Trimming shortened V by 0 bases and J by 1 base, and 4 bases separated the two germline ends. The CDR3 totals 15 residues. The CDR3 DNA follows: TGTGCCAGCAGTTTATGGGGTTCTGGGGCCAACGTCCTGACTTTC. Protein: CASSLWGSGANVLTF.

This clone was seen just once. This rearrangement joins TRBV5-4 to TRBJ1-3; 11 bases agree with TRBD1. This CDR3 contains 16 residues. J gave up 0 bases and V 3 bases, and 2 bases lay outside the gene matches. The germline gives CDR1 SGHNT, CDR2 YYREEE (reference sequence). CDR3 sequence (DNA): TGTGCCAGCAGCTGGGGACAGGGGGTCTCTGGAAACACCATATATTTT. Translated: CASSWGQGVSGNTIYF.

The chain joins TRBV5-4 to TRBJ2-1, with D unresolved. With 1 base removed from V and 9 bases from J, the gap between germline ends came to 14 bases. Germline V lookup: CDR1 SGHNT, CDR2 YYREEE (reference sequence). There are 14 residues in the CDR3. CDR3: CASSLMFRTGEQFF. Written as DNA, the CDR3 is TGTGCCAGCAGCTTGATGTTCAGGACGGGTGAGCAGTTCTTC.

The chain joins TRBV7-6 to TRBJ1-3; TRBD1 might be the D (5 bases). Germline V CDR1 and CDR2: SGHVS, FNYEAQ. Trimming took off 5 bases at V and 0 bases at J, with 14 bases between the two ends. The CDR3 runs 16 residues. CDR3 region: CASSNLADTSGNTIYF. CDR3 in DNA: TGTGCCAGCAGCAACCTAGCGGACACCTCTGGAAACACCATATATTTT.

This chain connects TRBV28 to TRBJ2-3; perhaps TRBD2 as D (6 bases). Germline V gives CDR1 MDHEN, CDR2 SYDVKM. Deletions cut 6 bases from V and 1 base from J, with 14 bases between. The CDR3 consists of 15 residues. The CDR3: CASSSTTGGTDTQYF. CDR3 DNA: TGTGCCAGCAGCTCCACTACGGGGGGCACAGATACGCAGTATTTT.

V and J are TRBV14 and TRBJ1-2, with a tentative D call TRBD1 (5 bases). Germline CDR1 and CDR2: SGHDN and FVKESK. The CDR3 runs to 16 residues. V was clipped by 0 bases and J by 2 bases, with 13 bases between them. CDR3 sequence: CASSQDRGRSNYGYTF. In DNA, the CDR3 is TGTGCCAGCAGCCAAGATCGGGGCAGGTCGAACTATGGCTACACCTTC.

V is TRBV5-1 and J is TRBJ1-1; D is unclear. The germline V gene has CDR1 SGHRS and CDR2 YFSETQ. The CDR3 sequence is 13 residues long. With 4 bases removed from V and 0 bases from J, the gap between germline ends came to 7 bases. CDR3 nucleotide sequence: TGCGCCAGCAGCAAGGACTTGAACACTGAAGCTTTCTTT. Translated, it gives CASSKDLNTEAFF.

V is TRBV28 and J is TRBJ1-2; possibly TRBD1 for D (6 bases). From germline, CDR1 is MDHEN and CDR2 SYDVKM. The CDR3 is 13 amino acids. Trimming shortened V by 6 bases and J by 8 bases, and 16 bases separated the two germline ends. For the CDR3, the DNA is TGTGCCAGCAGCCCCCGGGGGGCGTACGGCTACACCTTC. Its translation is CASSPRGAYGYTF.

The V gene is TRBV29-1, the J gene TRBJ2-3, with D hard to call. There are 9 residues in the CDR3. CDR1 SQVTM and CDR2 ANQGSEA come from the germline V gene. V gave up 7 bases and J gave up 10 bases, with 9 bases separating them. DNA for the CDR3: TGCAGCGACGGCTTTTCGCAGTATTTT. It encodes CSDGFSQYF.

For this clone: It may be a read error: a sequence one base away is much more abundant. This chain uses TRBV2 with TRBJ2-1; a weak D match, TRBD2 (5 bases). Per germline, CDR1 SNHLY and CDR2 FYNNEI. The CDR3 extends over 13 amino acids. The V end was cut by 7 bases, the J end by 4 bases, with 11 bases between. In DNA form, the CDR3 reads TGTGCCAGCAATACTGGCGGGTACAATGAGCAGTTCTTC. This encodes CASNTGGYNEQFF.

The chain has TRBV18 and TRBJ2-7, with 7 bases aligning to TRBD1. This CDR3 spans 14 amino acids. With V trimmed by 2 bases and J by 7 bases, 8 bases remained unmatched. CDR1 and CDR2 (germline): KGHSH, LQKENI. The CDR3 DNA reads TGTGCCAGCTCACCAGGGACAGCCGTAGTGGAGCAGTACTTC. As protein: CASSPGTAVVEQYF.

This clone was detected only once. V usage is TRBV27 and J usage is TRBJ2-1, with a weak D call TRBD2 (5 bases). V shed 5 bases and J shed 0 bases, with 14 bases lying between them. The CDR3 has 16 amino acids. Germline CDR1 reads MNHEY; CDR2 reads SMNVEV (reference sequence). The CDR3 reads CASSPGADRSYNEQFF. The DNA of the CDR3 is TGTGCCAGCAGTCCAGGAGCGGACCGCTCCTACAATGAGCAGTTCTTC.

The chain links TRBV9 to TRBJ2-7; 9 bases fit TRBD1. The CDR3 totals 16 residues. Trimming cost V 0 bases and J 3 bases; bases outside gene matches: 7. The V gene's germline CDR1 is SGDLS and CDR2 YYNGEE. The CDR3, as DNA: TGTGCCAGCAGCGTAGAGGGTACGGACAGGGGCTACGAGCAGTACTTC. Protein product: CASSVEGTDRGYEQYF.

The gene calls are TRBV18 and TRBJ2-7, with D perhaps given as TRBD1 or TRBD2 (5 bases each). This CDR3 is 14 amino acids long. Germline CDR1 KGHSH, CDR2 LQKENI. V lost 2 bases and J 2 bases, leaving 10 bases between the germline ends. Here the CDR3 reads CASSPGTATYEQYF. The DNA for the CDR3 is TGTGCCAGCTCACCAGGGACCGCTACCTACGAGCAGTACTTC.

V is TRBV6-5 and J is TRBJ2-3, with D possibly matching TRBD2 (6 bases). CDR3 length: 14 residues. The V and J ends lost 7 bases and 1 base respectively, with 12 bases between them. Germline V gene sequence: CDR1 MNHEY, CDR2 SVGAGI. The CDR3 here is CASNPGVGTDTQYF. CDR3 DNA: TGTGCCAGCAATCCGGGAGTGGGCACAGATACGCAGTATTTT.